What follows are 11 T cell receptor beta chains derived from one specimen sequenced in a study of PD-L1 blockade in urothelial cancer. TCRdb's copy holds only in-frame clones and misses some; the assay was immunoSEQ multiplex PCR. The sample yields 45,000 to 50,000 clones, roughly 78% seen once. Time point given: pretreatment peripheral blood. The sample here was PBMCs, taken around atezolizumab (anti-PD-L1) treatment. The receptors originated from a man between 65 and 80 years old with urothelial cancer.

This chain uses TRBV5-1 with TRBJ2-7; 9 bases align to TRBD1. The V gene's germline CDR1 is SGHRS and CDR2 YFSETQ. V lost 4 bases to trimming and J lost 0 bases; unmatched junction nucleotides: 5. The CDR3 runs 15 residues. CDR3 sequence: CASSGTGGGSYEQYF. CDR3 nucleotide sequence: TGCGCCAGCAGCGGTACAGGGGGCGGCTCCTACGAGCAGTACTTC. The entire variable domain, with the rest obtained from reference TRBV5-1 and TRBJ2-7, is as follows: KAGVTQTPRYLIKTRGQQVTLSCSPISGHRSVSWYQQTPGQGLQFLFEYFSETQRNKGNFPGRFSGRQFSNSRSEMNVSTLELGDSALYLCASSGTGGGSYEQYFGPGTRLTVT.

V is TRBV30 and J is TRBJ2-7, with 8 bases aligning to TRBD1. The length of the CDR3 is 15 residues. Unmatched junction bases numbered 10, after V lost 2 bases and J lost 4 bases. CDR1 GTSNPN and CDR2 SVGIG come from the germline V gene (reference sequence). In nucleotides, the CDR3 is TGTGCCTGGAGTCCCGGACAGGGATCAGGGTACGAGCAGTACTTC. Amino acid sequence: CAWSPGQGSGYEQYF.

The V and J genes are TRBV5-1 and TRBJ2-7; TRBD1 matches at 7 bases. The CDR3 consists of 14 residues. CDR1 and CDR2 (germline): SGHRS, YFSETQ. After removal of 4 bases from V and 3 bases from J, the junction contained 7 bases not matched to a gene. In DNA, the CDR3 is TGCGCCAGCAGCCCGCCGACAGGGTTCTACGAGCAGTACTTC. Translating it yields CASSPPTGFYEQYF.

This chain connects TRBV10-1 to TRBJ2-2, with 7 bases lining up with TRBD1. V shed 6 bases and J 0 bases; nucleotides not matched to a gene: 4. The CDR3 has 15 amino acids. Per the germline V gene, CDR1 is WNHNN and CDR2 is SYGVQD (reference sequence). CDR3 sequence reads: CASSTGTANTGELFF. CDR3 DNA sequence: TGCGCCAGCAGCACCGGGACAGCGAACACCGGGGAGCTGTTTTTT.

The rearrangement uses TRBV7-8 and TRBJ2-3; the match to TRBD2 covers 8 bases. J gave up 2 bases and V 4 bases, and 5 bases lay outside the gene matches. The germline V gene has CDR1 SGHVS and CDR2 FQNEAQ. The CDR3 extends over 15 amino acids. The CDR3 region is CASSSGTRATDTQYF. The CDR3 nucleotides are TGTGCCAGCAGCTCCGGGACTAGAGCCACAGATACGCAGTATTTT.

V usage is TRBV11-2 and J usage is TRBJ2-7; the match to TRBD1 covers 8 bases. The CDR3 runs to 16 residues. CDR1 is SGHAT, CDR2 FQNNGV, per germline. Trimming cost V 4 bases and J 6 bases; bases outside gene matches: 14. The CDR3 reads CASSSSTGTGLREQYF. In DNA, the CDR3 is TGTGCCAGCAGCTCGAGTACCGGGACAGGACTTCGCGAGCAGTACTTC.

This clone was seen only once. This rearrangement joins TRBV6-5 to TRBJ1-2; D is ambiguous. The ends were cut back, 6 bases at V and 8 bases at J, with 16 bases in the middle. Germline CDR1 MNHEY, CDR2 SVGAGI. The CDR3 consists of 13 residues. Written as DNA, the CDR3 is TGTGCCAGCAGCATCCGGGCGGGCGGAGGCTACACCTTC. This encodes CASSIRAGGGYTF.

The chain is built from TRBV28 and TRBJ2-7, with 8 bases that match TRBD1. CDR1 and CDR2 (germline): MDHEN, SYDVKM. J was trimmed by 2 bases and V by 5 bases; bases with no gene match: 2. The CDR3 spans 13 residues. The CDR3, as DNA: TGTGCCAGCAGTCTCAGGGGGCCCTACGAGCAGTACTTC. Translating it yields CASSLRGPYEQYF.

The chain combines TRBV4-1 with TRBJ2-2, with 8 bases aligning to TRBD1. This CDR3 contains 16 residues. Germline V gives CDR1 MGHRA, CDR2 YSYEKL. After removal of 4 bases from V and 3 bases from J, the junction contained 7 bases not matched to a gene. CDR3 sequence (DNA): TGCGCCAGCAGCCCGCGGACAGGGTTCGACACCGGGGAGCTGTTTTTT. It specifies CASSPRTGFDTGELFF.

V and J are TRBV2 and TRBJ1-5; D perhaps matches TRBD1 (5 bases). The V end lost 3 bases, the J end lost 5 bases, and 11 bases lay between the germline ends. Germline CDR1 and CDR2: SNHLY and FYNNEI. The CDR3 runs to 14 residues. In nucleotides, the CDR3 is TGTGCCAGCAGTGAGGTGCAGGGATATCAGCCCCAGCATTTT. Encoded protein: CASSEVQGYQPQHF.

Note on this clone: The junction departs from the called germline gene at one end, perhaps through a read error. The chain couples TRBV2 to TRBJ1-1; 7 nucleotides align to TRBD1. This CDR3 contains 13 residues. The V gene's germline CDR1 is SNHLY and CDR2 FYNNEI. DNA for the CDR3: TGTGCCACCAGTGCTGACAGGGCCACTGAAGCTTTCTTT. This codes for CATSADRATEAFF.